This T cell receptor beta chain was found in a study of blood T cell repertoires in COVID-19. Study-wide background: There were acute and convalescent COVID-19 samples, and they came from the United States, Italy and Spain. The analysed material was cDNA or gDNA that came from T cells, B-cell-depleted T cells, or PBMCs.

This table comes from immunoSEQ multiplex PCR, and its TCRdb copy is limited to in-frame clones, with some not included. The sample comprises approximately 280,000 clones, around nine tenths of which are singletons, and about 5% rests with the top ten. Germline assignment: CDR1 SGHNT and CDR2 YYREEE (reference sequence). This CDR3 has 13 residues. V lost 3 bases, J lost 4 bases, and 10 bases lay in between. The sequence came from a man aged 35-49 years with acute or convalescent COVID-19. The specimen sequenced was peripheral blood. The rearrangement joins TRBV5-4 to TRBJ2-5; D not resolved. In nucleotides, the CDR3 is TGTGCCAGCAGCTCTCAGACTGGAGAGACCCAGTACTTC. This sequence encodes CASSSQTGETQYF.